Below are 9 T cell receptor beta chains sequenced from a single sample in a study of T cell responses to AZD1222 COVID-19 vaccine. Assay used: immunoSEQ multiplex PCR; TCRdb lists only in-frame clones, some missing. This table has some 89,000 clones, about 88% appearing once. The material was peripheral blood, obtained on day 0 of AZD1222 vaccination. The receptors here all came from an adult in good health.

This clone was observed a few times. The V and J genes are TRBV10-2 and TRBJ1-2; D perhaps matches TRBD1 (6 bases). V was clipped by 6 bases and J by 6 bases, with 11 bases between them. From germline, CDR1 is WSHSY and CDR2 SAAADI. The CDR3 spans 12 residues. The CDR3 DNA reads TGCGCCAGCAGCCCCGGACAGAATGGCTACACCTTC. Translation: CASSPGQNGYTF.

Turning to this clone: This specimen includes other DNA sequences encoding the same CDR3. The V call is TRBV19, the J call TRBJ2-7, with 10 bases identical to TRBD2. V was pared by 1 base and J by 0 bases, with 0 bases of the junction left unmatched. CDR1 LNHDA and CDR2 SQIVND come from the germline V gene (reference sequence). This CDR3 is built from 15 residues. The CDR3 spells CASSIASGSSYEQYF. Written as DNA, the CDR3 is TGTGCCAGTAGTATAGCTAGCGGGAGCTCCTACGAGCAGTACTTC.

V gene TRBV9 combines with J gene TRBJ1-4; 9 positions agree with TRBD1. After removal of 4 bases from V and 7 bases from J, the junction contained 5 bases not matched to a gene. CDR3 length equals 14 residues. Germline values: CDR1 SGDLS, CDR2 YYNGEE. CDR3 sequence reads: CASSLGTGSEKLFF. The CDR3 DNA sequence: TGTGCCAGCAGCTTGGGGACAGGGTCTGAAAAACTGTTTTTT.

Here the CDR3 DNA reads TGCGCCAGCAGCTTGACAGGGGAGGGTTCCGGGGAGCTGTTTTTT. It is translated as CASSLTGEGSGELFF. V and J are TRBV5-1 and TRBJ2-2; D tentatively reads TRBD1 or TRBD2 (7 bases each). The germline CDR1 and CDR2 sequences are SGHRS and YFSETQ. The ends were cut back, 1 base at V and 6 bases at J, with 13 bases in the middle. The CDR3 extends over 15 amino acids.

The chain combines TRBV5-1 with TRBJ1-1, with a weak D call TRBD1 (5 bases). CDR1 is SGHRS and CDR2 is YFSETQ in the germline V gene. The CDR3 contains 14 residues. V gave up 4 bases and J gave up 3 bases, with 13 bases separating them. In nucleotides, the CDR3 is TGCGCCAGCAGCCTCCAGGGCTCCCACACTGAAGCTTTCTTT. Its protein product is CASSLQGSHTEAFF.

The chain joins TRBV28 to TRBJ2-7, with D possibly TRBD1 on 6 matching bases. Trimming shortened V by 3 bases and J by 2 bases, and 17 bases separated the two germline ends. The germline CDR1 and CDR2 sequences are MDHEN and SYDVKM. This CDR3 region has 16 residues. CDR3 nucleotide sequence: TGTGCCAGCAGTTTGAGCCCCCCGGACAGCCCCTACGAGCAGTACTTC. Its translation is CASSLSPPDSPYEQYF.

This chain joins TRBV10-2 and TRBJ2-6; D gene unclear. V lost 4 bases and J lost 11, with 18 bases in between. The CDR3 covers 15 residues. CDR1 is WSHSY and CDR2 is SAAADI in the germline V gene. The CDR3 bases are TGCGCCAGCAGTGGATTAAATAGGGCTCAGGACGTCCTGACTTTC. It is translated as CASSGLNRAQDVLTF.

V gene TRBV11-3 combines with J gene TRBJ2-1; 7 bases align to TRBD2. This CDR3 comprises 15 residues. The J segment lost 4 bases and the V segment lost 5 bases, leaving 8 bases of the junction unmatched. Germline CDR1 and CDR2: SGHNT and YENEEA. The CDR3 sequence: CASSPRGSGYNEQFF. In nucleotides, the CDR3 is TGTGCCAGCAGCCCTCGCGGGAGCGGGTACAATGAGCAGTTCTTC. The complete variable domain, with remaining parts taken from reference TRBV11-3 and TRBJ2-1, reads EAGVVQSPRYKIIEKKQPVAFWCNPISGHNTLYWYLQNLGQGPELLIRYENEEAVDDSQLPKDRFSAERLKGVDSTLKIQPAELGDSAVYLCASSPRGSGYNEQFFGPGTRLTVL.

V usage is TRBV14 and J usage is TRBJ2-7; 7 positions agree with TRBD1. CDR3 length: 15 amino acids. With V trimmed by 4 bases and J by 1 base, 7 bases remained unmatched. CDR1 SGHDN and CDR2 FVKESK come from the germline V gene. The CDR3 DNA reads TGTGCCAGCAGCCTACAATCGGGACAGTCCTACGAGCAGTACTTC. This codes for CASSLQSGQSYEQYF.